This TCR beta chain was profiled in a study of vaccination and CD4 T cells after COVID-19. Germline assignment: CDR1 DFQATT and CDR2 SNEGSKA (reference sequence). The CDR3 spans 15 residues. Trimming stripped 1 base from V and 2 bases from J, with 12 bases between. Time point specified: late sampling 161 to 241 days after vaccination in a few convalescent patients. The treatment denotes: roughly 10-day PBMC culture with coronavirus spike peptide pools or control peptides (ViraFEST assay). This clonotype was observed a handful of times. Its antigen is unknown. Cultured CD4+ T-cell DNA underwent Oncomine TCR Beta short-read sequencing. The source of extracted genomic DNA was cultured CD4+ T cells. A single record per CDR3 protein comes from TCRdb applying MiXCR to the PCR reads. Of about 26,000 distinct CDR3 sequences listed, 36% were seen once; the top ten hold under 3.5%.

The clonotype comes from a human donor who had recovered from COVID-19. Sequenced here: CD4+ T cells from blood, cultured in vitro, sampled about 7 months after SARS-CoV-2 vaccination. The chain couples TRBV20-1 to TRBJ2-1; weak D call: TRBD1 (6 bases). The CDR3 spells CSARVVAGAYNEQFF. CDR3 in DNA: TGCAGTGCTAGAGTGGTGGCAGGGGCCTACAATGAGCAGTTCTTC.